The clone carrying this T cell receptor beta chain was picked up many times. What it binds is not known. The TCR alpha and TCR beta cDNA libraries, bearing sample barcodes and UMIs, were generated by 5'RACE using constant-segment primers. TCRdb itself ran the 5' RACE reads through MiXCR, one entry per CDR3 protein. The data contain about 110,000 distinct CDR3 sequences, 9.5% to 15% of them singletons. This CDR3 has 15 amino acids. Trimming shortened V by 5 bases and J by 2 bases, and 16 bases separated the two germline ends. Germline CDR1 reads MNHEY; CDR2 reads SVGAGI. This sample was taken from a study of T-cell memory formation after mild COVID-19. Regarding the study as a whole: Cross-reactive memory apparently joined, as some responding clones appeared in pre-infection memory. CD4+ contracting clones were mainly CM and EM; CD8+ ones, EMRA. Whether second-wave clones peaking at day 37 were SARS-CoV-2 specific went unconfirmed.

The chain is built from TRBV6-5 and TRBJ2-7; possible D gene TRBD1, 5 bases. This receptor was obtained from an adult woman who had mild COVID-19 (a few samples of this study predate the infection). Cell type and time point are not known. Sequenced input: PBMCs or a T cell subset sorted from them (not recorded which). CDR3 sequence reads: CASSPDSAATYEQYF. DNA for the CDR3: TGTGCCAGCAGTCCTGACAGCGCTGCAACCTACGAGCAGTACTTC.